The clone carrying this T cell receptor beta chain was picked up many times. The antigen remains unidentified. The data derive from a study of CD8+CD57+ T cells in acquired aplastic anemia. Study background: Average DNA yield from sorted CD4+ and CD8+ cells was around 3.2 ug.

Study-level findings and limits: Controls and patients did not differ significantly in CD8+ Simpson's diversity. Patients and controls shared approximately 28 CD8+ CDR3 sequences.

CDR3 and TCR beta VDJ profiling relied on genomic DNA as the template. TCRdb called the reads again in MiXCR, with one record for every CDR3 protein. The sample holds some 280,000 distinct CDR3 sequences, approximately 56% seen once. CDR1 and CDR2 (germline): SGHDN, FVKESK. The CDR3 sequence is 15 residues long. Germline trimming cut 6 bases from V and 0 bases from J; bases unmatched to any gene: 7. V gene TRBV14 combines with J gene TRBJ2-5; 7 bases fit TRBD2. The sequenced sample was sorted CD4+, CD8+, or CD8+CD57+ T cells (not recorded which) from PBMCs. The TCR sequence derives from a human donor with severe aplastic anemia or a healthy control (not recorded which). The CDR3 coding sequence is TGTGCCAGCAGTCGTCTTGGGACTAACCAAGAGACCCAGTACTTC. It codes for CASSRLGTNQETQYF.